Given below is one T cell receptor (beta chain) in context. No antigen is known for it. No much larger clone exists at a distance of one base, and base qualities are not known. This CDR3 is also generated by other DNA sequences in the sample. This entry is derived from a study of shared clonotypes between healthy human individuals (dated by TCRdb to 2019 to 2021). In the study overall: Two women and a few men aged 18 to 49 years were included in the cohort. For each donor, CD4 naive and CD4 memory were each given three plates, CD8 naive was given two plates, and CD8 memory was given one plate. To increase sequencing depth and limit assay-specific biases, different laboratories used diverse techniques to prepare libraries and sequence TCR repertoires. Leukapheresis yielded between about 0.85 and 10 billion PBMCs per donor. To estimate repertoire size and how much clonotypes are shared between individuals, the study performed deep sequencing of blood TCR repertoires from 4 to 6 healthy adults. What the study reported, not specific to this receptor: Even with the large sequencing depth, rarefaction of the sorted-subset datasets indicated that sequencing was incomplete. When four donors were compared, the shared fraction of clonotypes was about 5.4% for naive CD4, around 4% for naive CD8, more than 2% for memory CD4, and 0.4% for memory CD8. Compared with non-shared clonotypes, the clonotypes found in all four sorted-subset donors had higher generation probabilities. The genetic and exposure-history diversity represented was limited by the small number of donors. Sampling was restricted to blood, and TCR repertoires in tissues likely differ from the TCR repertoires found in blood. Based on pairwise subsampling, the degree of clonotype sharing among donors was expected to be affected by sequencing depth. Larger estimated clonotype richness was generally found for naive subsets than for memory subsets.

Donors were healthy HIV-negative adults with no recently reported acute infections or vaccinations. All donors were Caucasian adults living in Nashville, Tennessee, USA. CD4+ T cells were enriched through magnetic negative selection, after which naive cells were positively selected on CD45RA and the remaining negative fraction served as the memory subset. Blood was obtained by leukapheresis, after which PBMCs were separated by Ficoll-Histopaque density gradient centrifugation and cryopreserved in liquid nitrogen vapor phase. Analytical flow cytometry was used to check the purity and quantity of each magnetically sorted T cell population. From each sorted fraction, genomic DNA was isolated and quantified by UV absorbance on a Nanodrop 2000c. The germline V gene encodes CDR1 SGHRS and CDR2 YFSETQ. Trimming at the junction amounts to 0 bases on V and 0 bases on J, and the germline ends lie 8 bases apart. The CDR3 starts with the cysteine, ends with the phenylalanine, and has 15 residues. Just CDR3 DNA is preserved here, 45 bases in frame from base 1.

Using the deep immunoSEQ assay, multiplex PCR amplified TCR CDR3 regions from genomic DNA. Genomic DNA extracted from each cell subset was distributed evenly over all wells of several immunoSEQ 96-well plates, and each plate served as one replicate. For sorted subsets, each replicate PCR was loaded with around 220 ng genomic DNA, equivalent to approximately 33,000 T cell genomes. The purified libraries were quantified using a Qubit 3.0 fluorometer, sized with a Bioanalyzer 2100, and then quantified again using the KAPA Library Quantification kit. A separate single-read 150-cycle Illumina NextSeq 550 flow cell was used to sequence each immunoSEQ 96-well plate. From the authors' description of their analysis: Because only junctional sequences without quality scores were contained in the immunoSEQ output, filtering matching that applied to full-length reads could not be performed. To assign V/J genes and CDR3, sequences were annotated using PyIR, a Python wrapper for IgBLAST v1.9, with IMGT germline references. Any read was removed if the V/J assignment was weak (E-value above 1e-6), the CDR3 was missing, or the read contained stop codons, out-of-frame junctions, or ambiguous translated residues. A V3J clonotype was defined by an identical inferred V gene, J gene, and CDR3 amino acid sequence. Percentage overlap between repertoires was calculated by dividing the number of shared unique clonotypes by the size of the smaller repertoire. RTK rarefaction, the Chao1 estimator, and Recon v2.1 estimates of unobserved clonotypes were used to assess repertoire richness. For all TCRbeta clonotypes obtained by the gDNA method from a few donors, generation probabilities were computed with OLGA. TCRdb provides this immuneACCESS table in a form limited to in-frame rearrangements. Some clones are lacking; in checked studies, under half of them reflect an unresolved V gene, and why the rest are absent is not known. V and J calls and clone size are given by that table; D and trimming were obtained from the DNA. This sample has 2 million to 2.5 million clones in its table, and approximately 94% of those were observed once. The ten largest clonotypes hold roughly 0.13% of the sample.

Recombination linked TRBV5-1 to TRBJ2-3, with the D gene too uncertain to name. This TCR was recovered from a man in his late teens or twenties in good health. The specimen sequenced was naive CD4+ T cells sorted from blood. The cell subset or site label for this specimen denotes: CD45RA+ positively selected. The CDR3 in this case is CASSLDSSSTDTQYF. DNA sequence: TGCGCCAGCAGCTTGGACAGTTCTAGCACAGATACGCAGTATTTT. The full variable domain, completed from the reference TRBV5-1 and TRBJ2-3 proteins outside the CDR3, reads KAGVTQTPRYLIKTRGQQVTLSCSPISGHRSVSWYQQTPGQGLQFLFEYFSETQRNKGNFPGRFSGRQFSNSRSEMNVSTLELGDSALYLCASSLDSSSTDTQYFGPGTRLTVL.